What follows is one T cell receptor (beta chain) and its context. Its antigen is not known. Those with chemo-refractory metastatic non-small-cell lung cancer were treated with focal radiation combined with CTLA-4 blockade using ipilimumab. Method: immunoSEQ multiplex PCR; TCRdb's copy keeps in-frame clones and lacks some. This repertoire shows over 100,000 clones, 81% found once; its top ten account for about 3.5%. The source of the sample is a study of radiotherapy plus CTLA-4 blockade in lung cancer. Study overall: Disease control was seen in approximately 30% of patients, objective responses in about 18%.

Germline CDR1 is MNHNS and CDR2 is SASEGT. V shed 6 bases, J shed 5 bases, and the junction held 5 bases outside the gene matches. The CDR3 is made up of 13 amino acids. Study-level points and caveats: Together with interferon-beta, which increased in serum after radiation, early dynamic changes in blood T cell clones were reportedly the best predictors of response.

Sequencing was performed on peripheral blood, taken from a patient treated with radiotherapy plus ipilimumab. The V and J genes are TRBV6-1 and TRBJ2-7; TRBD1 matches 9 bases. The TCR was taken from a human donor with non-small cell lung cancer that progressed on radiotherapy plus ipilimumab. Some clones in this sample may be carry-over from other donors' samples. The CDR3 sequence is CASSRDRENEQYF. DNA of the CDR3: TGTGCCAGCAGCCGGGACAGGGAGAACGAGCAGTACTTC.